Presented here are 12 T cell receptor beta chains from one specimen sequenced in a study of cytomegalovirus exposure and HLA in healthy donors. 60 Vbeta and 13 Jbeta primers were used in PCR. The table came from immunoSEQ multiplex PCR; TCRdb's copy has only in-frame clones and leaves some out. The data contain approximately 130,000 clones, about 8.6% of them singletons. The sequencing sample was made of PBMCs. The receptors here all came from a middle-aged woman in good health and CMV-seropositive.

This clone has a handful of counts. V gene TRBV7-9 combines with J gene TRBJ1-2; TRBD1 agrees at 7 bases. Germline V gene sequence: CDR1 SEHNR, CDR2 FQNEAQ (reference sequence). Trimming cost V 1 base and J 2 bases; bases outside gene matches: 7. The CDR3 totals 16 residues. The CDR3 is CASSLDGGTENYGYTF. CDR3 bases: TGTGCCAGCAGCTTAGATGGCGGGACAGAGAACTATGGCTACACCTTC.

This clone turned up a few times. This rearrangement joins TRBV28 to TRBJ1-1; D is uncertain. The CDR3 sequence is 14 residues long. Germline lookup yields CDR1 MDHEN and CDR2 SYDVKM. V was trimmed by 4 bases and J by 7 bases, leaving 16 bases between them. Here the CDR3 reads CASSSPGRVLEAFF. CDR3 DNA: TGTGCCAGCAGTTCCCCCGGGAGGGTCCTTGAAGCTTTCTTT.

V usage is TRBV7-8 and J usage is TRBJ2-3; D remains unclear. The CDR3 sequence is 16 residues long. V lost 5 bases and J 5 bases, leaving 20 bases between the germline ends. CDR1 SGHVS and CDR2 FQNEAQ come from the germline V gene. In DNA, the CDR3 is TGTGCCAGCAGCCCTGGTGGGTACAGCTCGAAAGATACGCAGTATTTT. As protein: CASSPGGYSSKDTQYF.

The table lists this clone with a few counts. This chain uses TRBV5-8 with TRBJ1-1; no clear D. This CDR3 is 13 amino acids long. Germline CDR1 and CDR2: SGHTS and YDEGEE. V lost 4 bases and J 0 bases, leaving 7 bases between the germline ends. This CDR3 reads CASSLNLNTEAFF. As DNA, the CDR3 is TGTGCCAGCAGCCTGAACTTGAACACTGAAGCTTTCTTT.

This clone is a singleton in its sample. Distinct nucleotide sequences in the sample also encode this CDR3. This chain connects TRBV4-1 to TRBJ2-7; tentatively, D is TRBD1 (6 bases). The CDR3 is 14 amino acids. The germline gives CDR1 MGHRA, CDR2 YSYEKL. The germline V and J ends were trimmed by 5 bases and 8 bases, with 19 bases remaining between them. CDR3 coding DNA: TGCGCCAGCAGCGAAAGAAGGCCAGGGGCGAAGCAGTACTTC. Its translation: CASSERRPGAKQYF.

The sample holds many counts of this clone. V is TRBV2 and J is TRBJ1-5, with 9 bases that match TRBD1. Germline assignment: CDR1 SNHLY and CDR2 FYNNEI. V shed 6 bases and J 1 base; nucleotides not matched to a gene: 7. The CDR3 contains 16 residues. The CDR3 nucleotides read TGTGCCAGCAGCCCAACAGGGGGCGCGAGCAATCAGCCCCAGCATTTT. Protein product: CASSPTGGASNQPQHF.

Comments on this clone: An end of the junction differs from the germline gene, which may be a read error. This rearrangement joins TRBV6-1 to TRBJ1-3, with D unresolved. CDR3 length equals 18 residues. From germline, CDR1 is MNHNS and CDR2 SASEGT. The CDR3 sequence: CASSDPIHGLYSGNAIYF. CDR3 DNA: TGTGCCAGCAGTGACCCCATACATGGACTGTACTCTGGAAACGCCATATATTTT.

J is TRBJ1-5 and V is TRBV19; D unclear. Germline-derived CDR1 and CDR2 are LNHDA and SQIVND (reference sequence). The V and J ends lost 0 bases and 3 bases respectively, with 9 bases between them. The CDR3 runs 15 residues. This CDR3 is CASSIDGRPNQPQHF. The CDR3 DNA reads TGTGCCAGTAGTATAGATGGGCGTCCCAATCAGCCCCAGCATTTT. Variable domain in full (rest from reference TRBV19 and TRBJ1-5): DGGITQSPKYLFRKEGQNVTLSCEQNLNHDAMYWYRQDPGQGLRLIYYSQIVNDFQKGDIAEGYSVSREKKESFPLTVTSAQKNPTAFYLCASSIDGRPNQPQHFGDGTRLSIL.

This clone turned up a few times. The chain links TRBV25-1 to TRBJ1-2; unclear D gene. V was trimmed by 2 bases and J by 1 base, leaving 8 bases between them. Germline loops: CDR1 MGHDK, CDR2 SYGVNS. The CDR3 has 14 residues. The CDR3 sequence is CASSEPRGNYGYTF. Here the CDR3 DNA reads TGTGCCAGCAGTGAACCACGGGGTAACTATGGCTACACCTTC.

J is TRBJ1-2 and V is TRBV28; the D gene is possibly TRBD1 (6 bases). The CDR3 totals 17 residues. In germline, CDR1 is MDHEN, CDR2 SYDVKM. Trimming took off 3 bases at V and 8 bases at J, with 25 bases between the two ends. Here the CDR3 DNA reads TGTGCCAGCAGTTTTGGGGGGGGCCTTAACAGGGATGGGGGCTACACCTTC. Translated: CASSFGGGLNRDGGYTF.

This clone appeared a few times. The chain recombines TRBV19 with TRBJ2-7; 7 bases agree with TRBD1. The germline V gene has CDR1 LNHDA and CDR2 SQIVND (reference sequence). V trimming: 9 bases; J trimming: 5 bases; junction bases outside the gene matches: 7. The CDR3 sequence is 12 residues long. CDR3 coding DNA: TGTGCCAGCCGGCAGGGGGAGCACGAGCAGTACTTC. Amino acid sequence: CASRQGEHEQYF.

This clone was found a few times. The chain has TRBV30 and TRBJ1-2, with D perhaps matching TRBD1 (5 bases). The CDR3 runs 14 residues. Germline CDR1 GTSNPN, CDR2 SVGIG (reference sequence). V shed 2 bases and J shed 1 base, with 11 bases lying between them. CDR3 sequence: CAWSRGGSNYGYTF. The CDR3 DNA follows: TGTGCCTGGAGTAGGGGCGGCAGTAACTATGGCTACACCTTC. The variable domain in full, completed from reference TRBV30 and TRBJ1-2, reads SQTIHQWPATLVQPVGSPLSLECTVEGTSNPNLYWYRQAAGRGLQLLFYSVGIGQISSEVPQNLSASRPQDRQFILSSKKLLLSDSGFYLCAWSRGGSNYGYTFGSGTRLTVV.